This TCR beta chain was sequenced in a study of cytomegalovirus exposure and HLA in healthy donors. Regarding the study as a whole: In an earlier analysis, in some 600 donors, most V segments appeared productive either ~90% or ~30% of the time. Likely technical artifact: a cluster of highly shared sequence variants. Per published accounts, TCR beta sequences correctly predicted the HLA-A and HLA-B alleles of most subjects.

The PCR had 60 Vbeta and 13 Jbeta primers. The data were produced by immunoSEQ multiplex PCR, yet TCRdb's version contains in-frame clones alone and is incomplete. The top ten hold roughly 2.5% of the sample, which has around 200,000 clones, 77% seen once. Regarding this clone: Its antigen is as yet unknown.

With 5 bases clipped from V and 2 bases from J, the junction kept 8 bases outside the gene matches. The germline V gene has CDR1 SGHTA and CDR2 FQGNSA. This CDR3 spans 15 amino acids. The chain uses TRBV7-2 and TRBJ2-7, with 8 bases aligning to TRBD1. This clonotype was obtained from an older woman in good health and CMV-seropositive. The source material was PBMCs. The CDR3 DNA is TGTGCCAGCAGCACCCGAGACAGGGGAACCTACGAGCAGTACTTC. This encodes CASSTRDRGTYEQYF.